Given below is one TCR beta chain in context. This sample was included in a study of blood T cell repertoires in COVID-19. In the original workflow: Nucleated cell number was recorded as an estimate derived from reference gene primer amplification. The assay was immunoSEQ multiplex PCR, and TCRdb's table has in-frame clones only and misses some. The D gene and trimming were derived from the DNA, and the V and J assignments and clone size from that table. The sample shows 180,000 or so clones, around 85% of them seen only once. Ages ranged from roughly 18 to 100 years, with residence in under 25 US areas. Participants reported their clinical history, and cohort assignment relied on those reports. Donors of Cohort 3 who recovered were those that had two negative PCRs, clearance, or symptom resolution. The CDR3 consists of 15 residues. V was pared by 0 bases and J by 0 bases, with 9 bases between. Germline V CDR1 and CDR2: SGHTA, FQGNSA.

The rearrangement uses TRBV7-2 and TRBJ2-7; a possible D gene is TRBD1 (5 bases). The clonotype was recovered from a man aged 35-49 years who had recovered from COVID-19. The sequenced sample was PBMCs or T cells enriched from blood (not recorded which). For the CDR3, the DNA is TGTGCCAGCAGCTTAGCCGGACACAGCTCCTACGAGCAGTACTTC. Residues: CASSLAGHSSYEQYF.